This T cell receptor beta chain was identified during a study of blood T cell repertoires in COVID-19. Study at large: Samples taken during acute and convalescent COVID-19 were collected in the United States, Italy and Spain. PBMCs, B-cell-depleted T cells, or T cells provided the cDNA or gDNA that made up the material.

In the source study's methods: Amplification of reference gene primers was used by the study to estimate nucleated cell counts. Repertoires were generated with immunoSEQ multiplex PCR, while TCRdb's copy carries only in-frame clones and drops some. V, J and clone size were drawn from that table, and D and trimming were deduced from the DNA. Of under 300,000 clones in the sample, around nine tenths were seen once. Trimming at V came to 4 bases and at J to 5 bases, leaving 3 bases not matched to a gene. The CDR3 is 14 amino acids. Germline CDR1 SQVTM, CDR2 ANQGSEA. The rearrangement joins TRBV29-1 to TRBJ2-1; 12 positions agree with TRBD2. What was sequenced was peripheral blood. This receptor was obtained from a woman between 65 and 79 years old with active or convalescent COVID-19. The CDR3 DNA reads TGCAGCGTTGCCCGACTAGCGGGGGACAATGAGCAGTTCTTC. Its protein product is CSVARLAGDNEQFF.